These T cell receptor beta chains were read from a single sample in a study of blood T cell repertoires in COVID-19. The protocol was immunoSEQ multiplex PCR, while the TCRdb copy is restricted to in-frame clones and leaves out a portion. The sample has 100,000 to 150,000 clones, over 55% seen once. The sequenced sample was peripheral blood. These receptor sequences come from a woman aged 65 to 85 with acute or convalescent COVID-19. Both conserved end residues are part of each CDR3. D genes are given only for firm matches. The size of a clone is reported for some rows only, either as once, few or many, or as a class for expanded clones.

13	TRBV11-3	TRBJ1-1	-	few	CASSSTGNTEAFF	TGTGCCAGCAGCTCTACGGGGAACACTGAAGCTTTCTTT
15	TRBV2	TRBJ1-4	-	-	CASSEDQGLNEKLFF	TGTGCCAGCAGTGAAGATCAGGGGCTCAATGAAAAACTGTTTTTT
12	TRBV6-2/TRBV6-3	TRBJ2-7	-	few	CASSSLFYEQYF	TGTGCCAGCAGTTCCCTATTCTACGAGCAGTACTTC
13	TRBV21-1	TRBJ1-5	-	-	CASSKAPQGPQHF	TGTGCCAGCAGCAAAGCCCCTCAGGGGCCCCAGCATTTT
15	TRBV19	TRBJ1-1	TRBD1	-	CASSIGRQGNTEAFF	TGTGCCAGTAGTATCGGGAGACAGGGTAACACTGAAGCTTTCTTT
15	TRBV29-1	TRBJ2-7	TRBD1	-	CSVEDSQGATYEQYF	TGCAGCGTTGAAGATTCACAGGGGGCCACCTACGAGCAGTACTTC
13	TRBV28	TRBJ2-2	-	few	CASSFFVSGELFF	TGTGCCAGCAGTTTTTTCGTCTCCGGGGAGCTGTTTTTT
15	TRBV29-1	TRBJ2-7	TRBD2	-	CSIRLAGVPSYEQYF	TGCAGCATCCGACTAGCGGGGGTCCCCTCCTACGAGCAGTACTTC
12	TRBV28	TRBJ1-1	-	-	CASSDPGLEAFF	TGTGCCAGCAGCGATCCGGGACTTGAAGCTTTCTTT
15	TRBV28	TRBJ2-2	-	-	CASSLSTGRTGELFF	TGTGCCAGCAGTTTGTCGACAGGGAGGACCGGGGAGCTGTTTTTT
15	TRBV5-1	TRBJ2-3	-	-	CASSHIAAGTDTQYF	TGCGCCAGCAGCCATATAGCGGCCGGCACAGATACGCAGTATTTT
15	TRBV5-1	TRBJ1-2	-	many	CASSLEASANYGYTF	TGCGCCAGCAGCTTGGAGGCCAGCGCTAACTATGGCTACACCTTC
17	TRBV7-9	TRBJ1-3	-	-	CASSLLRASLTGNTIYF	TGTGCCAGCAGCTTATTGAGGGCAAGTCTTACTGGAAACACCATATATTTT
12	TRBV12-3/TRBV12-4	TRBJ2-7	-	-	CASSFSGDEQYF	TGTGCCAGCAGTTTTTCCGGGGACGAGCAGTACTTC
13	TRBV19	TRBJ1-2	-	-	CASSITTGHGYTF	TGTGCCAGTAGTATCACGACAGGCCATGGCTACACCTTC
15	TRBV29-1	TRBJ2-7	TRBD2	-	CSVEGLAGSSYEQYF	TGCAGCGTTGAAGGACTAGCGGGCAGCTCCTACGAGCAGTACTTC
12	TRBV28	TRBJ1-2	-	-	CASSFPGEGYTF	TGTGCCAGCAGTTTCCCAGGGGAAGGCTACACCTTC
14	TRBV5-5	TRBJ2-7	-	-	CASSWSGTGYEQYF	TGTGCCAGCAGCTGGTCCGGGACTGGTTACGAGCAGTACTTC
13	TRBV21-1	TRBJ1-2	-	-	CARGPGQRDGYTF	TGTGCCAGAGGACCGGGACAGAGGGATGGCTACACCTTC
18	TRBV4-1	TRBJ2-5	TRBD2	-	CASSQDPNLAGGQEAQYF	TGCGCCAGCAGCCAAGATCCGAACCTAGCGGGAGGCCAAGAGGCCCAGTACTTC